These T cell receptor beta chains were read from a single sample in a study of blood T cell repertoires in COVID-19. Clones were read by immunoSEQ multiplex PCR, and TCRdb kept only the in-frame ones, dropping some. The sample has 270,000 or so clones, approximately 81% seen once; the top ten hold under 7%. Sequences were obtained from PBMCs or T cells enriched from blood (not recorded which). The receptor source for this set is a woman in her fifties or sixties who had been exposed to COVID-19. Each CDR3 is given with its conserved first and last residue. Each record gives: V gene, D gene, J gene, clone size, CDR3 DNA, CDR3 protein. D genes are given only for firm matches. A clone size is listed for some rows: how often the clone was seen (once, few, many), or a class if it is expanded.

V gene: TRBV12-5; D gene: TRBD1; J gene: TRBJ1-2; clone size: .; CDR3 DNA: TGTGCTACTTGGGACAGGGGGCAGGCTGGCTACACCTTC; CDR3 protein: CATWDRGQAGYTF
V gene: TRBV28; D gene: TRBD1; J gene: TRBJ1-1; clone size: .; CDR3 DNA: TGTGCCAGCTTACACAGGGGTGAAGCTTTCTTT; CDR3 protein: CASLHRGEAFF
V gene: TRBV5-1; D gene: TRBD1; J gene: TRBJ1-6; clone size: .; CDR3 DNA: TGCGCCAGCAGCATAACAGGGGATAATTCACCCCTCCACTTT; CDR3 protein: CASSITGDNSPLHF
V gene: TRBV19; D gene: .; J gene: TRBJ1-6; clone size: .; CDR3 DNA: TGTGCCAGTAGTATTTCGACGGGCTGGGAGTCACCCCTCCACTTT; CDR3 protein: CASSISTGWESPLHF
V gene: TRBV7-9; D gene: TRBD1; J gene: TRBJ2-1; clone size: .; CDR3 DNA: TGTGCCAGCGGACAGGGGGTTTACAATGAGCAGTTCTTC; CDR3 protein: CASGQGVYNEQFF
V gene: TRBV28; D gene: TRBD1; J gene: TRBJ1-1; clone size: .; CDR3 DNA: TGTGCCAGCAGTGCGCCCCAGGGGGCCTTTAACACTGAAGCTTTCTTT; CDR3 protein: CASSAPQGAFNTEAFF
V gene: TRBV7-6; D gene: TRBD1; J gene: TRBJ1-1; clone size: .; CDR3 DNA: TGTGCCAGCAGCTTAGTTCCAGGGGGCCCCACAACTGAAGCTTTCTTT; CDR3 protein: CASSLVPGGPTTEAFF
V gene: TRBV24-1; D gene: .; J gene: TRBJ1-2; clone size: .; CDR3 DNA: TGTGCCACCAGGGGCAGAGCTAACTATGGCTACACCTTC; CDR3 protein: CATRGRANYGYTF
V gene: TRBV9; D gene: .; J gene: TRBJ1-4; clone size: .; CDR3 DNA: TGTGCCAGCAGCGTACGCCAAAGCCCTAATGAAAAACTGTTTTTT; CDR3 protein: CASSVRQSPNEKLFF
V gene: TRBV5-6; D gene: .; J gene: TRBJ1-1; clone size: once; CDR3 DNA: TGTGCCAGCAGCTTGATAAGTCTTGCGGGAAGAAACCAAGCTTTCTTT; CDR3 protein: CASSLISLAGRNQAFF
V gene: TRBV12-3/TRBV12-4; D gene: .; J gene: TRBJ2-5; clone size: .; CDR3 DNA: TGTGCCAGCAGTTTTTTCAGGGTGAAGACCCAGTACTTC; CDR3 protein: CASSFFRVKTQYF
V gene: TRBV15; D gene: TRBD1; J gene: TRBJ2-2; clone size: once; CDR3 DNA: TGTGCCACCAGGACAGGGTATGACACCGGGGAGCTGTTTTTT; CDR3 protein: CATRTGYDTGELFF
V gene: TRBV6-5; D gene: .; J gene: TRBJ2-5; clone size: .; CDR3 DNA: TGTGCCAGCGGAACACGACGGCTAGGAGAGACCCAGTACTTC; CDR3 protein: CASGTRRLGETQYF
V gene: TRBV6-5; D gene: .; J gene: TRBJ2-5; clone size: once; CDR3 DNA: TGTGCCAGCAGCGACTTGACAGGGAGGGAGACCCAGTACTTC; CDR3 protein: CASSDLTGRETQYF
V gene: TRBV7-9; D gene: TRBD1; J gene: TRBJ2-7; clone size: once; CDR3 DNA: TGTGCCAGCAGTCGTATCCGGGACAGGGTCGGAGAGCAGTACTTC; CDR3 protein: CASSRIRDRVGEQYF
V gene: TRBV27; D gene: TRBD1; J gene: TRBJ1-2; clone size: .; CDR3 DNA: TGTGCCAGCAGTTTAAGGGGAGGACTGAGGACAGGGGTGGGGGATGGCTACACCTTC; CDR3 protein: CASSLRGGLRTGVGDGYTF
V gene: TRBV19; D gene: .; J gene: TRBJ1-5; clone size: .; CDR3 DNA: TGTGCCAGTAATCCCAATAGCAATCAGCCCCAGCATTTT; CDR3 protein: CASNPNSNQPQHF
V gene: TRBV6-5; D gene: TRBD1; J gene: TRBJ2-3; clone size: .; CDR3 DNA: TGTGCCAGCAGTTCAAATCCGGGACAGGGAGGGGATACGCAGTATTTT; CDR3 protein: CASSSNPGQGGDTQYF